These 20 T cell receptor beta chains originate from one sample sequenced in a study of PD-1 blockade in classical Hodgkin lymphoma (dated by TCRdb to the early 2020s). The method behind the library was the immunoSEQ multiplex PCR assay. Drawn from immuneACCESS, this table holds only the in-frame rearrangements with V and J called that TCRdb kept. Clones are partly lost; checked studies trace under half to an unresolved V gene and leave the rest unexplained. The sample table contains 26,000 or so clones; only one count was recorded for approximately 67% of them. About an eighth of the sample is held by the ten biggest clonotypes. The time point label, read with the paper, signifies: cycle 2 day 1 (C2D1) of nivolumab. All trial patients had relapsed after autologous stem cell transplantation, with cohorts A, B and C differing in prior brentuximab vedotin exposure. The specimen was peripheral blood mononuclear cells (PBMCs), collected before the second cycle of nivolumab. All receptors derive from a human donor with classical Hodgkin lymphoma.

Here the CDR3 reads CSVSPDVLYEQYF. In DNA form, the CDR3 reads TGCAGCGTCTCCCCTGACGTTTTATACGAGCAGTACTTC. The rearrangement uses TRBV29-1 and TRBJ2-7; D unresolved. The CDR3 contains 13 residues. CDR1 is SQVTM, CDR2 ANQGSEA, per germline. V was trimmed by 6 bases and J by 4 bases, leaving 16 bases between them.

The genes are TRBV9 and TRBJ2-2, with 8 bases lining up with TRBD1. Trimming cost V 0 bases and J 4 bases; bases outside gene matches: 2. The germline gives CDR1 SGDLS, CDR2 YYNGEE. This CDR3 spans 15 amino acids. The CDR3 DNA reads TGTGCCAGCAGCGTAGACACAGGGGGCACCGGGGAGCTGTTTTTT. It translates to CASSVDTGGTGELFF.

The chain employs TRBV6-5 and TRBJ2-1; perhaps TRBD2 as D (5 bases). Per the germline V gene, CDR1 is MNHEY and CDR2 is SVGAGI. The CDR3 totals 13 residues. V lost 1 base, J lost 7 bases, and 8 bases lay in between. The CDR3 here is CASSYFGVNEQFF. Written as DNA, the CDR3 is TGTGCCAGCAGTTACTTCGGGGTTAATGAGCAGTTCTTC.

The gene calls are TRBV19 and TRBJ2-1, with TRBD2 matching over 14 bases. There are 16 residues in the CDR3. Germline V gene lookup returns CDR1 LNHDA and CDR2 SQIVND (reference sequence). Germline trimming cut 5 bases from V and 8 bases from J; bases unmatched to any gene: 8. The CDR3: CASSLRLAGGPDEQFF. In DNA form, the CDR3 reads TGTGCCAGTAGTCTCCGACTAGCGGGAGGGCCGGATGAGCAGTTCTTC.

The chain is built from TRBV25-1 and TRBJ2-2; 8 bases map to TRBD1. The CDR3 is 15 amino acids. Germline V gene lookup returns CDR1 MGHDK and CDR2 SYGVNS. The V and J ends lost 6 bases and 6 bases, in that order; junction bases with no gene match: 9. CDR3 sequence (DNA): TGTGCCAGCAGGGCAAGGACAGGGTCAGCCGGGGAGCTGTTTTTT. This translates into CASRARTGSAGELFF.

The V and J genes are TRBV19 and TRBJ1-2; D not certain. Germline V CDR1 and CDR2: LNHDA, SQIVND (reference sequence). The ends were cut back, 1 base at V and 0 bases at J, with 3 bases in the middle. The length of the CDR3 is 13 residues. The CDR3 sequence: CASSIGSNYGYTF. DNA of the CDR3: TGTGCCAGTAGTATAGGATCTAACTATGGCTACACCTTC. Together with reference TRBV19 and TRBJ1-2, the CDR3 gives the full variable domain: DGGITQSPKYLFRKEGQNVTLSCEQNLNHDAMYWYRQDPGQGLRLIYYSQIVNDFQKGDIAEGYSVSREKKESFPLTVTSAQKNPTAFYLCASSIGSNYGYTFGSGTRLTVV.

The V call is TRBV28, the J call TRBJ1-3; D is perhaps TRBD1 (5 bases). Trimming stripped 2 bases from V and 2 bases from J, with 16 bases between. CDR1 MDHEN and CDR2 SYDVKM come from the germline V gene. There are 17 residues in the CDR3. CDR3 in DNA: TGTGCCAGCAGTTTAGAGCCACTGAGAGGGGCTGGAAACACCATATATTTT. Its protein is CASSLEPLRGAGNTIYF.

The genes are TRBV10-2 and TRBJ1-1, with a tentative D call TRBD1 (6 bases). V lost 6 bases to trimming and J lost 2 bases, with 13 bases between them. CDR3 length: 14 amino acids. CDR1 and CDR2 (germline): WSHSY, SAAADI. The CDR3 region is CASSPKGGNTEAFF. CDR3 nucleotide sequence: TGCGCCAGCAGCCCTAAAGGGGGAAACACTGAAGCTTTCTTT.

V usage is TRBV19 and J usage is TRBJ2-4; 7 nucleotides agree with TRBD2. CDR3 size: 14 residues. The germline gives CDR1 LNHDA, CDR2 SQIVND (reference sequence). The ends lost 3 bases at V and 3 bases at J; junction bases unmatched: 2. The CDR3 region has the DNA TGTGCCAGTAGTATCGGCGGGAGCAAAAACATTCAGTACTTC. This codes for CASSIGGSKNIQYF.

J is TRBJ1-3 and V is TRBV5-1; TRBD1 is a possible D gene (5 bases). The CDR3 is 14 amino acids. Germline values: CDR1 SGHRS, CDR2 YFSETQ. Trimming took 1 base from V and 1 from J, leaving 6 bases between them. The CDR3 nucleotides are TGCGCCAGCAGCTTGACAGGTTCTGGAAACACCATATATTTT. Protein: CASSLTGSGNTIYF.

This clone occurred a few times. This sequence joins TRBV6-5 and TRBJ1-1; D unclear. The V gene lost 5 bases and the J gene lost 4 bases, with 14 bases spanning the gap. CDR1 and CDR2 from the germline V gene are MNHEY and SVGAGI. The CDR3 is 14 amino acids. CDR3 residues: CASSTQLMVTEAFF. In DNA, the CDR3 is TGTGCCAGCAGTACTCAATTAATGGTCACTGAAGCTTTCTTT.

V usage is TRBV7-7 and J usage is TRBJ2-5; TRBD2 matches at 15 bases. The CDR3 spans 15 residues. The V and J ends lost 5 bases and 4 bases, in that order; junction bases with no gene match: 2. The germline V gene encodes CDR1 SSHAT and CDR2 FNYEAQ (reference sequence). CDR3 sequence: CASSPGLAGGETQYF. DNA for the CDR3: TGTGCCAGCAGCCCGGGACTAGCGGGAGGAGAGACCCAGTACTTC.

The chain carries TRBV6-5 and TRBJ2-1; a possible D gene is TRBD1 (6 bases). Per the germline V gene, CDR1 is MNHEY and CDR2 is SVGAGI. Trimming removed 5 bases at V and 0 bases at J, with 8 bases between. This CDR3 is 14 amino acids long. This chain's CDR3 is CASSRGGSYNEQFF. In DNA, the CDR3 is TGTGCCAGCAGTAGAGGGGGCTCCTACAATGAGCAGTTCTTC.

The genes are TRBV21-1 and TRBJ2-3. TRBV21-1 is classified as a pseudogene. The CDR3 is 16 residues long. Here the CDR3 DNA reads TGTGCCAGCAGCCAAGGGGACGGACGGCATTGTGGGACGCAGTATTTT. Its translation is CASSQGDGRHCGTQYF.

V gene TRBV18 combines with J gene TRBJ1-5; TRBD1 agrees at 9 bases. Germline CDR1 and CDR2: KGHSH and LQKENI. Losses at the gene ends were 0 bases for V and 6 bases for J; bases not matched to a gene: 3. The length of the CDR3 is 15 residues. The CDR3 reads CASSPPRQGGQPQHF. The CDR3 DNA sequence: TGTGCCAGCTCACCACCCCGACAGGGGGGTCAGCCCCAGCATTTT.

This clone has more than one count but fewer than ten. V and J are TRBV5-6 and TRBJ2-1; D call uncertain. Trimming removed 2 bases at V and 0 bases at J, with 9 bases between. In germline, CDR1 is SGHDT, CDR2 YYEEEE. This CDR3 has 15 amino acids. The CDR3 DNA sequence: TGTGCCAGCAGCTTCGGCCCACCCTCCTACAATGAGCAGTTCTTC. As protein: CASSFGPPSYNEQFF.

J is TRBJ2-7 and V is TRBV30; D is perhaps TRBD1 (6 bases). Germline CDR1 reads GTSNPN; CDR2 reads SVGIG (reference sequence). Deletions cut 1 base from V and 3 bases from J, with 7 bases between. This CDR3 has 12 amino acids. The CDR3 loop is CAWSAQGYEQYF. The DNA of the CDR3 is TGTGCCTGGAGTGCACAGGGCTACGAGCAGTACTTC.

The chain couples TRBV5-6 to TRBJ2-7; D tentatively reads TRBD1 or TRBD2 (6 bases each). Germline V gives CDR1 SGHDT, CDR2 YYEEEE. The CDR3 is made up of 15 amino acids. Trimming pared 6 bases from V and 3 bases from J, leaving 19 bases between. The CDR3, as DNA: TGTGCCAGCACCCTAGGGGGGCAGCGAATCTACGAGCAGTACTTC. This translates into CASTLGGQRIYEQYF.

This clone was seen a handful of times. The chain combines TRBV7-9 with TRBJ1-1, with D possibly TRBD1 on 6 matching bases. V was cut by 4 bases and J by 0 bases, with 12 bases left in between. The germline gives CDR1 SEHNR, CDR2 FQNEAQ (reference sequence). The length of the CDR3 is 15 residues. As DNA, the CDR3 is TGTGCCAGCAGCTCTCCGACAGGTATGAACACTGAAGCTTTCTTT. Translating gives CASSSPTGMNTEAFF. Supplemented by reference TRBV7-9 and TRBJ1-1, the full variable domain reads DTGVSQNPRHKITKRGQNVTFRCDPISEHNRLYWYRQTLGQGPEFLTYFQNEAQLEKSRLLSDRFSAERPKGSFSTLEIQRTEQGDSAMYLCASSSPTGMNTEAFFGQGTRLTVV.

The chain uses TRBV7-2 and TRBJ1-5, with 7 bases fitting TRBD1. Per germline, CDR1 SGHTA and CDR2 FQGNSA. Germline trimming cut 2 bases from V and 3 bases from J; bases unmatched to any gene: 7. The CDR3 sequence is 16 residues long. The DNA of the CDR3 is TGTGCCAGCAGCTTACAGAGGGGGCTTGACAATCAGCCCCAGCATTTT. It is translated as CASSLQRGLDNQPQHF.